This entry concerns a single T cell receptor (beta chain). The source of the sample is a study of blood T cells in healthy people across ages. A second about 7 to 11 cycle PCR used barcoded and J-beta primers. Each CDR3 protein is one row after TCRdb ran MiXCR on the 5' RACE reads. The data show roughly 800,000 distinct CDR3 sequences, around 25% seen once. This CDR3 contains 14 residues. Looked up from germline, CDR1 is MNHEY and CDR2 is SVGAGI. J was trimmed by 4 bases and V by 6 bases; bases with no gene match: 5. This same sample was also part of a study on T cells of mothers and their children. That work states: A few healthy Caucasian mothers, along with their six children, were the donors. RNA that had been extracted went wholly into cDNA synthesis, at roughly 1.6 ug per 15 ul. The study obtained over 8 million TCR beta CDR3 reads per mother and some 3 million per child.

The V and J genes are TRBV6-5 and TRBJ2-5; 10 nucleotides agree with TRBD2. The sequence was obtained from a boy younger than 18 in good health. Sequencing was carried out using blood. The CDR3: CASSRGLALETQYF. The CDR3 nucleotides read TGTGCCAGCAGCCGGGGACTAGCGCTAGAGACCCAGTACTTC.